This T cell receptor beta chain was captured in a study of vaccination and CD4 T cells after COVID-19 (dated by TCRdb to 2022 to 2024). Concerning the study at large: Convalescent patients had a positive SARS-CoV-2 result on nasal swab PCR, and of these patients, 8 or 9 had mild disease and one had severe disease. In nine to eleven COVID-19 convalescent patients and a handful of infection-naive healthy vaccine recipients, researchers compared the spike-specific CD4+ TCR repertoire from before mRNA vaccination with the repertoire from after. In the convalescent cohort there were six males and four females, among whom were two Hispanic individuals, seven Caucasians, two Asians and one multiracial person. As controls, cultures received a CEFX viral epitope pool (the positive control), an HIV-1 Nef peptide pool (the negative control), or no peptide at all. Two doses of either the Pfizer-BioNTech BNT162b2 vaccine (n=8) or the Moderna mRNA-1273 vaccine (n=2) were administered to participants. Post-COVID blood samples from convalescent patients were collected a median of around 100 days after diagnosis, with a range of roughly 30 to 170 days. Post-vaccine blood samples were taken a median of around 68 days after the second vaccine dose, with a range of about 12 to 250 days. The cultures were stimulated with overlapping spike peptide pools from SARS-CoV-2 and from the common cold coronaviruses HCoV-NL63, HCoV-OC43 and HCoV-229E. Study-wide findings and limitations: In convalescent patients, a median 86.3% of post-vaccine SARS-CoV-2-reactive clones were detected only after vaccination, and vaccine-specific priming was suggested by this finding. Although the median number of SARS-CoV-2-reactive clonotypes went up from around 20 after infection to 38 after vaccination, the increase was not significant. Relatively few convalescent patients were included in the study, and early timepoints after natural infection were not analyzed. In convalescent patients, nearly all vaccine-specific clones (304 of 307) were found to be mono-reactive for SARS-CoV-2 spike rather than cross-reactive with common cold coronaviruses.

Taken with the paper, the label for treatment or condition translates to: approximately 9-day PBMC culture with coronavirus spike peptide pools or control peptides (ViraFEST assay). The study used the ViraFEST assay, which expanded antigen-specific T cells with peptide pools and then identified expanded clonotypes by TCR sequencing. The positive SARS-CoV-2 PCR tests of the convalescent patients were dated from March to December 2020, before the Alpha, Beta and Delta variants emerged in the United States. Each well held 2 million to 2.5 million PBMCs cultured with roughly 9.2 ug/ml peptide pools in IMDM containing 5% human AB serum and 7.5 to 10 IU/ml IL-2. Half of the culture medium was replaced with fresh IL-2-containing medium on days 3 and 7. After 10 days of culture, CD4+ T cells were isolated by negative selection using the EasySep CD4+ T cell isolation kit. Ficoll-Paque Plus gradient centrifugation was used to isolate PBMCs from whole blood, and the isolated PBMCs were then either used fresh or cryopreserved at -140C. Each culture condition was generally run in triplicate wells.

Library generation was performed with PCR. DNA from cultured CD4+ T cells was subjected to TCR sequencing with the Oncomine TCR Beta short-read assay at the Johns Hopkins FTIC core. The QIAamp micro DNA kit was used to extract genomic DNA from the cultured CD4+ T cells. Oncomine TCR Beta libraries from cultured CD4+ T cells were pooled with unique dual indexes and sequenced on an Illumina iSeq 100. The paper's data handling went like this. Non-productive sequences were removed, and CDR3s that did not start with C, did not end with F or W, or were shorter than 7 amino acids were discarded. The MANAFEST web application was used to identify antigen-specific clonotypes by comparing peptide-stimulated wells against reference wells and other culture wells. To be called positive, a clone needed an FDR below 0.05, an odds ratio above 5, and a productive frequency above 0.1% in at least two of three replicate wells. Clonotypes that were significantly expanded in both SARS-CoV-2 spike wells and at least one common cold coronavirus spike condition were defined as cross-reactive. Levenshtein distances (stringdist) and unrooted phylogenetic trees (ape) in R version 3.6.1 were used to assess CDR3 homology. The public reads were reprocessed in TCRdb via fastp at Q25 and MiXCR, keeping in-frame beta chains. One record per CDR3 amino acid sequence lists the most common genes and DNA. In this record, the V and J calls reflect TCRdb's handling and not the investigators' own analysis. Present in this sample are just over 14,000 distinct CDR3 sequences, about 73% of which were seen just once. Of the sample, approximately 11% falls within the top ten clones.

Notes on this clonotype: The antigen it recognizes is unknown. Base qualities are missing; no much larger clone stands one base away.

The receptor comes from a human donor who had recovered from COVID-19. The sequenced sample was CD4+ T cells from blood, cultured in vitro.

CDR3 sequence: CSARYTKKSSYNSPLHF. The sequence in DNA is TGCAGTGCTAGGTACACGAAAAAGAGCTCCTATAATTCACCCCTCCACTTT. The rearranged chain carries TRBV20-1 and TRBJ1-6; there is no confident call for the D gene. The CDR3 starts with the cysteine, ends with the phenylalanine, and has 17 residues. The read is trimmed to its CDR3 DNA, 51 bases read in frame from base 1. CDR1 and CDR2 are drawn from the germline V gene (reference sequence): DFQATT, SNEGSKA. V gives up 3 bases and J gives up 0 bases, and the segment between their germline ends measures 15 bases.